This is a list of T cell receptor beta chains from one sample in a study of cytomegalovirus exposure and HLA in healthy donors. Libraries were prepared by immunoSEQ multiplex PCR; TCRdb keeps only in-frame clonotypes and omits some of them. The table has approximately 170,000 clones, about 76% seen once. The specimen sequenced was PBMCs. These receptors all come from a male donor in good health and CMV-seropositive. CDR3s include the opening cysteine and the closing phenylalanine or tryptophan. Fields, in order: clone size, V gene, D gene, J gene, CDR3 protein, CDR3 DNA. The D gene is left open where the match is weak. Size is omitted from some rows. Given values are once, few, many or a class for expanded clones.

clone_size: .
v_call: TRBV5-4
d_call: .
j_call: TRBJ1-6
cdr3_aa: CASSLTGNSPLHF
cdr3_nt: TGTGCCAGCAGCTTGACAGGGAATTCACCCCTCCACTTT

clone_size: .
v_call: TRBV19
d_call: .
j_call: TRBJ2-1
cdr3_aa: CASSMGAGLTLTNEQFF
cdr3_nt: TGTGCCAGTAGTATGGGGGCAGGCCTCACATTGACGAATGAGCAGTTCTTC

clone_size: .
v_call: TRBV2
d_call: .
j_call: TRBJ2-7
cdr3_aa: CASSEGQGNPDEQYF
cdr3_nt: TGTGCCAGCAGTGAAGGGCAGGGGAATCCAGACGAGCAGTACTTC

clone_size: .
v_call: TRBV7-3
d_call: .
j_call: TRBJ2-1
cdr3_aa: CASSPGRGGPDGEQFF
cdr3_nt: TGTGCCAGCAGCCCGGGGAGGGGGGGCCCTGACGGTGAGCAGTTCTTC

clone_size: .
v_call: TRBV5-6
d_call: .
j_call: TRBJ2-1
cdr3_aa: CASNPRTLIIGEQFF
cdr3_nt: TGTGCCAGCAACCCGCGGACACTAATCATCGGTGAGCAGTTCTTC

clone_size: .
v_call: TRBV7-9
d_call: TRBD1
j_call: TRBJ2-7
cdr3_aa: CASKQDRGPTYEQYF
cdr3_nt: TGTGCCAGCAAACAGGACAGGGGGCCCACCTACGAGCAGTACTTC

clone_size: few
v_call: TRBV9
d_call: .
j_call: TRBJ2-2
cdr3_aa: CASSSGAAGDTGELFF
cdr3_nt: TGTGCCAGCAGCTCCGGGGCGGCAGGGGACACCGGGGAGCTGTTTTTT

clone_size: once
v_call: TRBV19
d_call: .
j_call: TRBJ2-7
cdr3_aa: CATQELGAPYEQYF
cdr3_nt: TGTGCCACCCAGGAGTTGGGGGCCCCCTACGAGCAGTACTTC

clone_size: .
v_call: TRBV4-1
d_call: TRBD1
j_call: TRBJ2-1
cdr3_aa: CASSLRDRENEQFF
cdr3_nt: TGCGCCAGCAGCCTGAGGGACAGGGAAAATGAGCAGTTCTTC

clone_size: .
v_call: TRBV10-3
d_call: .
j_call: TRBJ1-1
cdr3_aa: CAISESQFYTEAFF
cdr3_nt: TGTGCCATCAGTGAGTCCCAGTTTTACACTGAAGCTTTCTTT

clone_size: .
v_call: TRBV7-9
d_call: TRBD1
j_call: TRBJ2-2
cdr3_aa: CASSSGQLNTGELFF
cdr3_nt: TGTGCCAGCAGCTCGGGACAGCTGAACACCGGGGAGCTGTTTTTT

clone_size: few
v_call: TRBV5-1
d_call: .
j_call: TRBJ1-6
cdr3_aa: CASSLGGATYNSPLHF
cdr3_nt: TGCGCCAGCAGCTTGGGTGGGGCGACCTATAATTCACCCCTCCACTTT

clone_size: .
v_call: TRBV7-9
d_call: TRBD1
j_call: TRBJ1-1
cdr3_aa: CASSLDRGNTEAFF
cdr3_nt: TGTGCCAGCAGCTTGGACAGGGGGAACACTGAAGCTTTCTTT

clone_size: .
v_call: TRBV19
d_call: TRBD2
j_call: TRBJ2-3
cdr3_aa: CASSPRGGSADTQYF
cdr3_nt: TGTGCCAGTAGTCCACGGGGAGGGTCTGCAGATACGCAGTATTTT

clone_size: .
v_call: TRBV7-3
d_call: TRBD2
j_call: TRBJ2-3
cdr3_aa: CASSLTGLATQYF
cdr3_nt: TGTGCCAGCAGCTTAACGGGACTAGCAACGCAGTATTTT

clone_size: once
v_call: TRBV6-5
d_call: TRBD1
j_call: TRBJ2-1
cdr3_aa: CASSLGQGLLNEQFF
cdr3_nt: TGTGCCAGCAGCCTGGGACAGGGGCTCCTCAATGAGCAGTTCTTC

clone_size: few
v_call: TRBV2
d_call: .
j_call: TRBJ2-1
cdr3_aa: CASSEGWVRNNEQFF
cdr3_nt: TGTGCCAGCAGTGAAGGGTGGGTGAGGAACAATGAGCAGTTCTTC

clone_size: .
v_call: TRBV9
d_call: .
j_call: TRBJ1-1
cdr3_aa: CASSVARNRAFF
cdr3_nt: TGTGCCAGCAGCGTAGCCAGGAATCGGGCTTTCTTT

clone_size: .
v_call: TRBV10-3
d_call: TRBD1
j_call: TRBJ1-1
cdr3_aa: CAIKEDRDSTEAFF
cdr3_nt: TGTGCCATCAAAGAGGACAGGGACAGCACTGAAGCTTTCTTT

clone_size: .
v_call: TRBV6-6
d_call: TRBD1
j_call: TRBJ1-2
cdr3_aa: CASSKPGQHGYTF
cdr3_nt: TGTGCCAGCAGTAAGCCGGGACAGCATGGCTACACCTTC

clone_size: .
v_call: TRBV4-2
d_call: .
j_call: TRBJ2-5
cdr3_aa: CASSQGLDQETQYF
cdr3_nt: TGTGCCAGCAGCCAAGGGCTGGACCAAGAGACCCAGTACTTC

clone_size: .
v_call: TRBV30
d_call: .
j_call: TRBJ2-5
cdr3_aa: CAWAGSIQETQYF
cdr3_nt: TGTGCCTGGGCGGGTTCAATCCAAGAGACCCAGTACTTC

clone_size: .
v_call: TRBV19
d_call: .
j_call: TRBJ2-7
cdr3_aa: CASSMSGLGEQYF
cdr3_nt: TGTGCCAGTAGTATGTCAGGGCTGGGGGAGCAGTACTTC

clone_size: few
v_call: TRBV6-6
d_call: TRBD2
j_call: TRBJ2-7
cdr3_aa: CASSAGLSYEQYF
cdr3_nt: TGTGCCAGCAGCGCGGGACTATCCTACGAGCAGTACTTC

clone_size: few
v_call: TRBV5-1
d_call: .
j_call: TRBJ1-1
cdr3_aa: CASSPGRGIGTEAFF
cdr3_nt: TGCGCCAGCAGCCCGGGCCGGGGGATTGGGACTGAAGCTTTCTTT

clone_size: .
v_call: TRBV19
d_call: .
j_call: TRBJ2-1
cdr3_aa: CASSIDPYEQFF
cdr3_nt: TGTGCCAGTAGTATAGATCCCTATGAGCAGTTCTTC

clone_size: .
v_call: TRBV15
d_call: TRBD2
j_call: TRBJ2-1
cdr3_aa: CATSRDRTRGNNEQFF
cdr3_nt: TGTGCCACCAGCAGGGATAGGACTAGGGGCAACAATGAGCAGTTCTTC

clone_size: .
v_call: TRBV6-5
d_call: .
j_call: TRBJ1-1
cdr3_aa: CASSYGQNTEAFF
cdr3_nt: TGTGCCAGCAGTTACGGACAGAACACTGAAGCTTTCTTT

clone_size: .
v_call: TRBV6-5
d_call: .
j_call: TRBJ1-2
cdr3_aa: CASSYTGTRYGYTF
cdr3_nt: TGTGCCAGCAGTTACACAGGCACTCGGTATGGCTACACCTTC

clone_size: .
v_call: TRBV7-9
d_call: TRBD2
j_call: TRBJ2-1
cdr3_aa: CASTVRVAGRDEQFF
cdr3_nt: TGTGCCAGCACCGTAAGGGTAGCGGGGAGGGATGAGCAGTTCTTC

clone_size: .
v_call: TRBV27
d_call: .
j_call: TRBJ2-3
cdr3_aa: CASSLWDKGTDTQYF
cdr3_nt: TGTGCCAGCAGTTTATGGGACAAGGGCACAGATACGCAGTATTTT

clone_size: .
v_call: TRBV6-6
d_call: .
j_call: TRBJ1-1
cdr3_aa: CASSSLNRGSAFF
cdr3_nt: TGTGCCAGCAGTTCTCTCAATAGGGGTTCAGCTTTCTTT

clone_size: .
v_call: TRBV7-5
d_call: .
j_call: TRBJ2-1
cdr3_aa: CARSSGLAGDNEQFF
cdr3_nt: TGTGCCAGAAGCTCCGGACTAGCGGGGGATAATGAGCAGTTCTTC

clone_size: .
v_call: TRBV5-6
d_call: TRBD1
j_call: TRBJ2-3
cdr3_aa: CASSIGTVGDTQYF
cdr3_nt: TGTGCCAGCAGCATCGGGACAGTCGGTGATACGCAGTATTTT

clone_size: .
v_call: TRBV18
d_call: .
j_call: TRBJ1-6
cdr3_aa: CASSPRSQGYNSPLHF
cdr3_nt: TGTGCCAGCTCACCACGTAGTCAGGGGTATAATTCACCCCTCCACTTT

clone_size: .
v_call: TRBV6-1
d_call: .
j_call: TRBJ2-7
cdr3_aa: CASSESGAHYEQYF
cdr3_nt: TGTGCCAGCAGTGAATCAGGGGCCCACTACGAGCAGTACTTC

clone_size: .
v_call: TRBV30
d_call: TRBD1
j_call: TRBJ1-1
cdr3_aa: CAWGQGMNTEAFF
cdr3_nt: TGTGCCTGGGGACAGGGGATGAACACTGAAGCTTTCTTT

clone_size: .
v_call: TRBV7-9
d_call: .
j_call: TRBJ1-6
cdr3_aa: CASSSGQHNSPLHF
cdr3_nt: TGTGCCAGCAGCTCCGGACAGCATAATTCACCCCTCCACTTT

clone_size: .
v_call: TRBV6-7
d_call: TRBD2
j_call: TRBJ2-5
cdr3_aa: CASSYLILAGGPEVEETQYF
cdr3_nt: TGTGCCAGCAGTTACTTAATCCTAGCGGGGGGGCCAGAGGTGGAAGAGACCCAGTACTTC

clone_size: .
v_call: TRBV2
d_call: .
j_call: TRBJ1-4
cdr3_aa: CASSEGGGNEKLFF
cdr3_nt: TGTGCCAGCAGTGAGGGGGGAGGGAATGAAAAACTGTTTTTT